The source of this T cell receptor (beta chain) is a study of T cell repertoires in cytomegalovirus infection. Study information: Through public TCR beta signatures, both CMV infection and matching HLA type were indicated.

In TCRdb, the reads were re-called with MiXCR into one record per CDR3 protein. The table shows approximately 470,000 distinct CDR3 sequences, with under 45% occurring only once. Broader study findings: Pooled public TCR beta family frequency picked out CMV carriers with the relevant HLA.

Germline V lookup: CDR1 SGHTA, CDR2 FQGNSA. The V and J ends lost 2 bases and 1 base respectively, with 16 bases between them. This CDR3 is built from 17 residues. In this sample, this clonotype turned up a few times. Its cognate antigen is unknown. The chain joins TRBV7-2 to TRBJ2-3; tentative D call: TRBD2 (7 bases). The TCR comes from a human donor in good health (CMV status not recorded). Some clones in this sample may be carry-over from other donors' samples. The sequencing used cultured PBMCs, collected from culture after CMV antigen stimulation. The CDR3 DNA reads TGTGCCAGCAGCTTATTGCGGCGGGGGCGACGCACAGATACGCAGTATTTT. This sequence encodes CASSLLRRGRRTDTQYF. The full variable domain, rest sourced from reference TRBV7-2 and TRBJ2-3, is GAGVSQSPSNKVTEKGKDVELRCDPISGHTALYWYRQSLGQGLEFLIYFQGNSAPDKSGLPSDRFSAERTGGSVSTLTIQRTQQEDSAVYLCASSLLRRGRRTDTQYFGPGTRLTVL.